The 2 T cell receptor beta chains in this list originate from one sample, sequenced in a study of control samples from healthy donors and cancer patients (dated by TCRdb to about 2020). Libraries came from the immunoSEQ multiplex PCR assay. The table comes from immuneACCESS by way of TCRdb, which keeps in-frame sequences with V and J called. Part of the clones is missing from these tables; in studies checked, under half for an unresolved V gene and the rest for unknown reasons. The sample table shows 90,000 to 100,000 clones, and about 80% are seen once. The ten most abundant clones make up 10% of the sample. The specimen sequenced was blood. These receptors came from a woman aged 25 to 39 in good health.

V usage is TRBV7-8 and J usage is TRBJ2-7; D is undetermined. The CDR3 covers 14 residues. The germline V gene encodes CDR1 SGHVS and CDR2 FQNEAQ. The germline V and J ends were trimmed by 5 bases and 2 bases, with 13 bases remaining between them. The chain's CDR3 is CASSPTSPPYEQYF. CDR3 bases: TGTGCCAGCAGCCCCACCAGCCCTCCCTACGAGCAGTACTTC. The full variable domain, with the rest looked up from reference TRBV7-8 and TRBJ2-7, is GAGVSQSPRYKVAKRGQDVALRCDPISGHVSLFWYQQALGQGPEFLTYFQNEAQLDKSGLPSDRFFAERPEGSVSTLKIQRTQQEDSAVYLCASSPTSPPYEQYFGPGTRLTVT.

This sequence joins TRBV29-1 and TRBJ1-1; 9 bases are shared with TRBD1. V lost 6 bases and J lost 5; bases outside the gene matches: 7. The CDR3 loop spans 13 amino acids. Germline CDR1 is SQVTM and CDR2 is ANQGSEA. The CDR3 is CSVAGTGRTEAFF. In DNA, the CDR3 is TGCAGCGTGGCCGGGACAGGGCGAACTGAAGCTTTCTTT.